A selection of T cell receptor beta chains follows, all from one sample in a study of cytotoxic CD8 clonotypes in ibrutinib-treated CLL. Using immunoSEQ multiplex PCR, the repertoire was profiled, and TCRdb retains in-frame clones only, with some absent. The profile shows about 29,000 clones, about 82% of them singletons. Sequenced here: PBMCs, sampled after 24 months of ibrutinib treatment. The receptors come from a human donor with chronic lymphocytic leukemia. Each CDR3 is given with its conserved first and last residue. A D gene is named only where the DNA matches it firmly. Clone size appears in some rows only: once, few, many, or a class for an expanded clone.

CDR3: CASSLSGTANSPLHF
DNA: TGTGCCAGCAGCTTGTCCGGGACAGCGAATTCACCCCTCCACTTT
V: TRBV5-6
size: -
D: TRBD1
J: TRBJ1-6

CDR3: CASNLGQGSTGELFF
DNA: TGTGCCAGCAACCTAGGACAGGGGTCCACCGGGGAGCTGTTTTTT
V: TRBV11-2
size: -
D: TRBD1
J: TRBJ2-2

CDR3: CASSLDRTYEQYF
DNA: TGCGCCAGCAGCTTGGACAGAACCTACGAGCAGTACTTC
V: TRBV5-1
size: once
D: -
J: TRBJ2-7

CDR3: CASSYGQRAEAFF
DNA: TGTGCCAGCAGTTACGGTCAGAGGGCTGAAGCTTTCTTT
V: TRBV6-6
size: few
D: -
J: TRBJ1-1

CDR3: CASSGLRKRESEAFF
DNA: TGTGCCAGCTCAGGGTTAAGAAAAAGGGAATCTGAAGCTTTCTTT
V: TRBV18
size: -
D: -
J: TRBJ1-1

CDR3: CASSFPTGFSNEKLFF
DNA: TGTGCCAGCAGCTTTCCTACAGGGTTTAGTAATGAAAAACTGTTTTTT
V: TRBV7-2
size: once
D: -
J: TRBJ1-4

CDR3: CASTGRGNQPQHF
DNA: TGTGCCAGCACGGGCAGGGGGAATCAGCCCCAGCATTTT
V: TRBV6-1
size: -
D: TRBD1
J: TRBJ1-5

CDR3: CASSLGTSGGSETQYF
DNA: TGTGCCAGCAGCTTGGGGACTAGCGGGGGATCGGAGACCCAGTACTTC
V: TRBV5-8
size: -
D: TRBD2
J: TRBJ2-5

CDR3: CASSLHLYEQYF
DNA: TGTGCCAGCAGCTTACACCTCTACGAGCAGTACTTC
V: TRBV11-1
size: -
D: -
J: TRBJ2-7

CDR3: CASWGFRTGELFF
DNA: TGTGCCAGTTGGGGGTTTAGGACCGGGGAGCTGTTTTTT
V: TRBV6-5
size: -
D: -
J: TRBJ2-2

CDR3: CVSSRGTASNEQFF
DNA: TGTGTCAGCAGCCGGGGGACAGCAAGCAATGAGCAGTTCTTC
V: TRBV11-3
size: -
D: -
J: TRBJ2-1

CDR3: CASTLFSGDTQYF
DNA: TGTGCCAGTACCTTATTCTCAGGGGATACGCAGTATTTT
V: TRBV19
size: few
D: -
J: TRBJ2-3

CDR3: CASPRTGSPRHEGEQYF
DNA: TGTGCCAGCCCGAGGACGGGGTCGCCCCGACACGAGGGCGAGCAGTACTTC
V: TRBV19
size: -
D: -
J: TRBJ2-7

CDR3: CASSPGQALNTEAFF
DNA: TGTGCCAGCTCACCAGGTCAAGCTCTGAACACTGAAGCTTTCTTT
V: TRBV18
size: -
D: -
J: TRBJ1-1

CDR3: CSVEPVEGADYEQFF
DNA: TGCAGCGTCGAGCCTGTTGAGGGGGCCGACTATGAGCAGTTCTTC
V: TRBV29-1
size: few
D: TRBD1
J: TRBJ2-1

CDR3: CASSLDLGGGEETQYF
DNA: TGTGCCAGCAGCTTAGATCTGGGCGGGGGGGAAGAGACCCAGTACTTC
V: TRBV11-2
size: -
D: TRBD2
J: TRBJ2-5

CDR3: CATSRVSTGGGYTF
DNA: TGTGCCACCAGCAGAGTCTCGACAGGGGGCGGCTACACCTTC
V: TRBV15
size: -
D: TRBD1
J: TRBJ1-2

CDR3: CASSQVGTGAQGDGYTF
DNA: TGCGCCAGCAGCCAGGTCGGGACAGGGGCGCAAGGGGATGGCTACACCTTC
V: TRBV4-1
size: -
D: TRBD1
J: TRBJ1-2

CDR3: CAISESRASPNYGYTF
DNA: TGTGCCATCAGTGAGTCAAGGGCGTCCCCTAACTATGGCTACACCTTC
V: TRBV10-3
size: -
D: -
J: TRBJ1-2

CDR3: CASSQDSPQNTGELFF
DNA: TGTGCCAGCAGCCAAGACTCTCCTCAGAACACCGGGGAGCTGTTTTTT
V: TRBV4-2
size: -
D: -
J: TRBJ2-2

CDR3: CAIKFSGADEQFF
DNA: TGTGCCATCAAATTCAGTGGGGCGGATGAGCAGTTCTTC
V: TRBV10-3
size: -
D: -
J: TRBJ2-1

CDR3: CASSLERDTQYF
DNA: TGTGCCAGCAGCTTAGAAAGGGACACGCAGTACTTC
V: TRBV11-3
size: -
D: -
J: TRBJ2-7

CDR3: CASSIRSSGGEQFF
DNA: TGTGCCAGTAGTATCCGATCGAGCGGGGGGGAGCAGTTCTTC
V: TRBV19
size: -
D: TRBD2
J: TRBJ2-1

CDR3: CASSLDPRVSLHF
DNA: TGTGCCAGCAGCTTGGACCCAAGGGTTTCCCTCCACTTT
V: TRBV5-4
size: -
D: -
J: TRBJ1-6

CDR3: CASSLRPVLIYGYTF
DNA: TGTGCCAGCAGCTTGCGACCAGTCTTGATCTATGGCTACACCTTC
V: TRBV11-3
size: -
D: -
J: TRBJ1-2

CDR3: CASSLDRVAFF
DNA: TGTGCCAGCAGCTTGGACAGGGTGGCTTTCTTT
V: TRBV5-4
size: -
D: -
J: TRBJ1-1

CDR3: CASSEASALVGGNEQFF
DNA: TGTGCCAGCAGTGAAGCATCTGCCCTTGTTGGAGGGAATGAGCAGTTCTTC
V: TRBV2
size: -
D: -
J: TRBJ2-1

CDR3: CASSLGQLPIYEQYF
DNA: TGTGCCAGCAGTTTAGGGCAGCTCCCTATCTACGAGCAGTACTTC
V: TRBV27
size: -
D: -
J: TRBJ2-7

CDR3: CASSPSGRGLTEAFF
DNA: TGTGCCAGCAGCCCGTCTGGCAGAGGGCTCACTGAAGCTTTCTTT
V: TRBV11-2
size: -
D: -
J: TRBJ1-1

CDR3: CASSLMNMRRTEAFF
DNA: TGTGCCAGCAGCTTAATGAATATGAGGAGGACTGAAGCTTTCTTT
V: TRBV7-3
size: -
D: -
J: TRBJ1-1

CDR3: CASRDWGLPNTEAFF
DNA: TGTGCCAGCAGGGATTGGGGACTGCCGAACACTGAAGCTTTCTTT
V: TRBV7-8
size: -
D: -
J: TRBJ1-1

CDR3: CATSTDREGTNEKLFF
DNA: TGTGCCACCAGCACCGACAGGGAAGGGACTAATGAAAAACTGTTTTTT
V: TRBV15
size: -
D: TRBD1
J: TRBJ1-4

CDR3: CARSSGRAYEQYF
DNA: TGTGCCAGAAGCTCGGGAAGAGCCTACGAGCAGTACTTC
V: TRBV7-5
size: -
D: -
J: TRBJ2-7

CDR3: CASSLGAFEAFF
DNA: TGTGCCAGCAGCTTAGGGGCCTTTGAAGCTTTCTTT
V: TRBV7-2
size: -
D: -
J: TRBJ1-1

CDR3: CASSDKRWAKGDEQYF
DNA: TGCGCCAGCAGCGATAAGCGATGGGCAAAGGGCGACGAGCAGTACTTC
V: TRBV5-1
size: once
D: -
J: TRBJ2-7

CDR3: CASSPRDPGAGDTQYF
DNA: TGTGCCAGCTCACCCCGTGACCCCGGCGCGGGAGATACGCAGTATTTT
V: TRBV18
size: -
D: -
J: TRBJ2-3

CDR3: CASSFVTNQETQYF
DNA: TGTGCCAGCAGCTTCGTCACAAACCAAGAGACCCAGTACTTC
V: TRBV7-9
size: -
D: -
J: TRBJ2-5

CDR3: CASRAGQGRKKLFF
DNA: TGCGCCAGCAGGGCGGGACAGGGTCGCAAAAAACTGTTTTTT
V: TRBV10-2
size: -
D: TRBD1
J: TRBJ1-4

CDR3: CASSPPGGRGNQPQHF
DNA: TGTGCCAGCTCACCACCGGGGGGGAGGGGCAATCAGCCCCAGCATTTT
V: TRBV18
size: -
D: -
J: TRBJ1-5

CDR3: CASSGGTSGGNEQFF
DNA: TGTGCCAGCAGCGGGGGGACTAGCGGGGGCAATGAGCAGTTCTTC
V: TRBV25-1
size: -
D: TRBD2
J: TRBJ2-1

CDR3: CAISEDTGLAGNTIYF
DNA: TGTGCCATCAGTGAGGATACAGGGCTAGCTGGAAACACCATATATTTT
V: TRBV10-3
size: -
D: -
J: TRBJ1-3

CDR3: CASSFDTNYGYTF
DNA: TGTGCCAGCAGCTTCGACACGAACTATGGCTACACCTTC
V: TRBV9
size: few
D: -
J: TRBJ1-2

CDR3: CASSLLGGSGVEQYF
DNA: TGTGCCAGCAGTTTATTAGGGGGTTCAGGGGTCGAGCAGTACTTC
V: TRBV27
size: -
D: -
J: TRBJ2-7

CDR3: CASSIGGRVRNEQYF
DNA: TGTGCCAGTAGTATAGGAGGAAGGGTTCGGAACGAGCAGTACTTC
V: TRBV19
size: -
D: -
J: TRBJ2-7

CDR3: CASSRPGQGAEKLFF
DNA: TGTGCCAGCAGCCGGCCGGGACAGGGAGCGGAAAAACTGTTTTTT
V: TRBV16
size: -
D: TRBD1
J: TRBJ1-4